The 3 T cell receptor beta chains below come from one sample, sequenced in a study of human versus mouse CDR3 diversity and MHC coevolution. Some clones are missing from TCRdb's copy, which holds only in-frame ones; the method was immunoSEQ multiplex PCR. The table records 55,000 to 65,000 clones, 94% of them present only once. Sequencing used naive CD4+ T cells from blood. Subset meaning: CD45RO-negative CD62L-positive naive CD4 T cells. These receptors came from a person between 60 and 70 years old in good health.

This clone was picked up one time. V gene TRBV7-6 combines with J gene TRBJ1-2; 8 nucleotides agree with TRBD1. Germline V lookup: CDR1 SGHVS, CDR2 FNYEAQ. Trimming removed 1 base from V and 8 bases from J; junction bases left unmatched: 6. The CDR3 loop spans 14 amino acids. The CDR3 DNA reads as TGTGCCAGCAGCTTAGGGGTGGCAGGGGGCGGCTACACCTTC. Translation gives CASSLGVAGGGYTF.

The chain combines TRBV5-1 with TRBJ2-7; TRBD2 matches at 10 bases. The J segment lost 0 bases and the V segment lost 0 bases, leaving 6 bases of the junction unmatched. The CDR3 consists of 17 residues. Germline CDR1 reads SGHRS; CDR2 reads YFSETQ. The CDR3 DNA is TGCGCCAGCAGCTTGGTAGCGGGAGGCCTGAGCTCCTACGAGCAGTACTTC. Amino acids: CASSLVAGGLSSYEQYF.

Worth noting for this clone: The sample holds other DNA sequences that translate to the same CDR3. The chain uses TRBV29-1 and TRBJ1-4; possibly TRBD1 for D (5 bases). The germline V gene has CDR1 SQVTM and CDR2 ANQGSEA. This CDR3 region has 15 residues. Trimming removed 6 bases from V and 5 bases from J, with 19 bases in between. CDR3 bases: TGCAGCGTAGTGCGGGGAACGGGACTAAATGAAAAACTGTTTTTT. It encodes CSVVRGTGLNEKLFF.